The 7 T cell receptor beta chains in this list originate from one sample, sequenced in a study of T cell responses to AZD1222 COVID-19 vaccine (dated by TCRdb to the early 2020s). Library creation used the immunoSEQ multiplex PCR assay. This immuneACCESS table, as held by TCRdb, lists in-frame sequences with V and J called but not all clones. Of the missing ones, under half trace to an unresolved V gene in checked studies; the others have no known cause. This sample has about 120,000 clones in its table, and about nine tenths of those were observed once. The ten largest clones take up 2% to 3% of the sample. The time point label corresponds to: about 28 days (+/-7) after the second vaccine dose. This sample comprised peripheral blood, obtained 28 days after the second AZD1222 dose. These receptors came from an adult who received the AZD1222 COVID-19 vaccine.

Only a few counts were recorded for this clone. The rearrangement joins TRBV24-1 to TRBJ1-2, with 7 positions matching TRBD1. The CDR3 totals 14 residues. The V and J ends lost 6 bases and 7 bases, in that order; junction bases with no gene match: 10. Germline CDR1 KGHDR, CDR2 SFDVKD. In nucleotides, the CDR3 is TGTGCCACCAGTTTGGACAGTCACAGGGGTGGCTACACCTTC. Translating it yields CATSLDSHRGGYTF.

V gene TRBV24-1 combines with J gene TRBJ1-5; TRBD1 matches at 11 bases. Germline CDR1 is KGHDR and CDR2 is SFDVKD. CDR3 length: 15 amino acids. Unmatched junction bases numbered 4, after V lost 3 bases and J lost 7 bases. The CDR3 coding sequence is TGTGCCACCAGTGATACCCGGACAGGGGGCCAGCCCCAGCATTTT. It specifies CATSDTRTGGQPQHF.

V and J are TRBV7-3 and TRBJ2-4; tentatively, D is TRBD1 (6 bases). This CDR3 region has 13 residues. The germline V gene encodes CDR1 SGHTA and CDR2 FQGTGA. V gave up 5 bases and J gave up 6 bases, with 11 bases separating them. The CDR3 loop reads CASSPGQPNIQYF. The CDR3 DNA is TGTGCCAGCAGCCCGGGACAACCAAACATTCAGTACTTC.

The V and J genes are TRBV4-3 and TRBJ1-5; no clear D gene. Between the trimmed V and J ends, which lost 1 base and 6 bases, there was a span of 10 bases. The CDR3 sequence is 14 residues long. Germline CDR1 and CDR2: LGHNA and YSLEER. As DNA, the CDR3 is TGCGCCAGCAGCCAAGTAGTGGGCCCTCAGCCCCAGCATTTT. Translating gives CASSQVVGPQPQHF.

This chain uses TRBV5-8 with TRBJ1-6, with 8 nucleotides matching TRBD1. Germline CDR1 SGHTS, CDR2 YDEGEE. The CDR3 spans 15 residues. Unmatched junction bases numbered 6, after V lost 2 bases and J lost 8 bases. CDR3 bases: TGTGCCAGCAGCTTCGGGGACAGGACCTATTCACCCCTCCACTTT. Translating it yields CASSFGDRTYSPLHF.

This chain joins TRBV6-6 and TRBJ2-7, with unresolved D. CDR3 length: 14 amino acids. The V and J ends lost 4 bases and 2 bases respectively, with 12 bases between them. Germline V gene lookup returns CDR1 MNHNY and CDR2 SVGAGI (reference sequence). As DNA, the CDR3 is TGTGCCAGCAGTTTTCTCGATCGAACCTACGAGCAGTACTTC. Translating it yields CASSFLDRTYEQYF.

This clone occurred a few times. V gene TRBV9 combines with J gene TRBJ1-4; TRBD1 is a possible D gene (5 bases). Per germline, CDR1 SGDLS and CDR2 YYNGEE. This CDR3 region has 15 residues. The V end was cut by 4 bases, the J end by 2 bases, with 12 bases between. The CDR3 DNA reads TGTGCCAGCAGCATGTGGGGGGAGACTAATGAAAAACTGTTTTTT. Translating gives CASSMWGETNEKLFF.